This is a list of T cell receptor beta chains from one sample in a study of regulatory T cells in long-lasting Graves disease. TCRdb reanalysed the multiplex PCR reads using MiXCR and keeps one entry per CDR3 protein. The sample holds fewer than 400,000 distinct CDR3 sequences, around 20% seen once. The sample in question was peripheral blood mononuclear cells (PBMCs), obtained when the disease was refractory, from a patient treated with antithyroid drugs. The receptors stem from a female donor with Graves disease. The CDR3 runs from the conserved cysteine through the conserved F or W. The D gene is left open where the match is weak. Size is omitted from some rows. Given values are once, few, many or a class for expanded clones.

TRBJ1-1 | few | . | TRBV11-2 | TGTGCCAGCAGATACCTTCTGGGGCTTGAAGCTTTCTTT | CASRYLLGLEAFF
TRBJ1-2 | many | . | TRBV20-1 | TGCAGTGCTAGAGGCAGTTCCGGGAAGATCGCCTATGGCTACACCTTC | CSARGSSGKIAYGYTF
TRBJ2-5 | few | . | TRBV18 | TGTGCCAGCTCACGAAATCAGGGCAGGGGCCAAGAGACCCAGTACTTC | CASSRNQGRGQETQYF
TRBJ2-5 | many | TRBD2 | TRBV7-9 | TGTGCCAGCAGCCACTGGCTAGCGGGGCAAGAGACCCAGTACTTC | CASSHWLAGQETQYF
TRBJ2-5 | few | TRBD2 | TRBV20-1 | TGCAGTGCTAGAGGCCCGACGGGAGGAGAGACCCAGTACTTC | CSARGPTGGETQYF
TRBJ1-6 | few | TRBD1 | TRBV7-2 | TGTGCCAGCAGCCAAATCCGTGGGGCGTCGGCATTGTGGGGACAGGGGATGTCACCCCTCCACTTT | CASSQIRGASALWGQGMSPLHF
TRBJ2-7 | few | . | TRBV7-2 | TGTGCCAGCAGCTTATATCACAGGGCGTACGAGCAGTACTTC | CASSLYHRAYEQYF
TRBJ1-1 | many | . | TRBV2 | TGTGCCAGCAGTTCAACTAGAAACACTGAAGCTTTCTTT | CASSSTRNTEAFF
TRBJ1-1 | . | . | TRBV7-2 | TGTGCCAGCAGCTTAGCCCTCGGTCACTCCCGTGAAGCTTTCTTT | CASSLALGHSREAFF
TRBJ1-1 | few | . | TRBV5-1 | TGCGCCAGCAGCTTGGCGCCGGGGACGAACACTGAAGCTTTCTTT | CASSLAPGTNTEAFF
TRBJ2-5 | . | TRBD2 | TRBV5-1 | TGCGCCAGCAGCACCTCTAGCGGGAGAGTCCGGGAGACCCAGTACTTC | CASSTSSGRVRETQYF
TRBJ2-5 | . | TRBD2 | TRBV7-9 | TGTGCCAGCAGCTTAAGACTAGCGGGGGTCCAAGAGACCCAGTACTTC | CASSLRLAGVQETQYF
TRBJ2-7 | many | . | TRBV5-1 | TGCGCCAGCAGCTTGGGGGCTGGAGGGGGCTACGAGCAGTACTTC | CASSLGAGGGYEQYF
TRBJ1-3 | . | . | TRBV11-2 | TGTGCCAGCAGCTTAAGTCACTTTGGAAACACCATATATTTT | CASSLSHFGNTIYF
TRBJ1-1 | many | . | TRBV9 | TGTGCCAGCAGCCCCGGCCGAGGTGGCACTGAAGCTTTCTTT | CASSPGRGGTEAFF
TRBJ1-2 | . | . | TRBV30 | TGTGCCCAAGGACGGTCCCTCTGGTATGGCTACACCTTC | CAQGRSLWYGYTF
TRBJ2-5 | many | . | TRBV2 | TGTGCCAGCAGTTTCGCCCAAGAGACCCAGTACTTC | CASSFAQETQYF